The rows below give T cell receptor beta chains drawn from one sample of a study of blood T cell repertoires in COVID-19. Sequencing used immunoSEQ multiplex PCR; TCRdb keeps in-frame clones, though not all of them. Here the sample spans tens of thousands of clones, 81% being singletons. The sample consisted of peripheral blood. The receptors originated from an elderly man with acute or convalescent COVID-19. Both conserved end residues are part of each CDR3. Each record gives: D gene, V gene, clone size, J gene, CDR3 protein, CDR3 DNA. A D gene is named only where the DNA matches it firmly. Some rows have no size entry. The others give once, few or many, or a class for an expanded clone.

>NA|TRBV7-2|NA|TRBJ2-3
CASSLEGPDTQYF
TGTGCCAGCAGCTTAGAGGGGCCAGATACGCAGTATTTT
>NA|TRBV6-5|NA|TRBJ2-1
CASSPGTPNYNEQFF
TGTGCCAGCAGCCCCGGGACTCCTAATTACAATGAGCAGTTCTTC
>NA|TRBV7-8|few|TRBJ1-1
CASSLVAAENTEAFF
TGTGCCAGCAGCTTAGTTGCTGCGGAGAACACTGAAGCTTTCTTT
>TRBD2|TRBV3-1/TRBV3-2|NA|TRBJ2-7
CASSQATWVAGPHEQYF
TGTGCCAGCAGCCAAGCCACGTGGGTAGCGGGACCCCACGAGCAGTACTTC
>NA|TRBV7-2|NA|TRBJ1-3
CASSLVGHGNTIYF
TGTGCCAGCAGCTTGGTGGGACACGGAAACACCATATATTTT
>NA|TRBV5-8|NA|TRBJ1-5
CASSLSWSRGGQPQHF
TGTGCCAGCAGCTTGAGTTGGTCTAGGGGTGGTCAGCCCCAGCATTTT
>TRBD2|TRBV5-1|NA|TRBJ2-7
CASSQTSGTYEQYF
TGCGCCAGCAGCCAGACTAGCGGTACCTACGAGCAGTACTTC
>TRBD2|TRBV5-1|NA|TRBJ2-5
CASSFLATSGAQETQYF
TGCGCCAGCAGCTTTCTCGCGACTAGCGGGGCTCAAGAGACCCAGTACTTC
>NA|TRBV5-1|NA|TRBJ2-2
CASSLDSVNTGELFF
TGCGCCAGCAGCCTAGACAGCGTAAACACCGGGGAGCTGTTTTTT
>NA|TRBV29-1|once|TRBJ2-1
CSVEGTFTNNEQFF
TGCAGCGTTGAAGGGACTTTCACAAACAATGAGCAGTTCTTC
>TRBD1|TRBV2|NA|TRBJ2-1
CASSGRDRGLDEQFF
TGTGCCAGCAGTGGCCGGGACAGGGGGCTCGATGAGCAGTTCTTC
>NA|TRBV29-1|NA|TRBJ2-3
CSVDTRGTDTQYF
TGCAGCGTTGATACGCGGGGCACAGATACGCAGTATTTT
>NA|TRBV4-2|few|TRBJ1-4
CASSLEAGQNQNEKLFF
TGTGCCAGCAGCCTAGAGGCGGGGCAGAATCAAAATGAAAAACTGTTTTTT